One and the same sample provided the 18 T cell receptor beta chains below, sequenced in a study of regulatory T cells in long-lasting Graves disease. Indicated time point: persistent/refractory GD, antithyroid drugs over 5 years with positive TRAb. The authors made the TCR library using RNA they extracted from PBMCs. Researchers made TCR beta libraries by using iRepertoire HTBI primers and running Arm-PCR on CDR3 regions. TCRdb independently ran MiXCR on the multiplex PCR reads; one entry per CDR3 protein. Of about 470,000 distinct CDR3 sequences listed, roughly 20% are singletons. The sample here was peripheral blood mononuclear cells (PBMCs), taken when the disease was refractory, from a patient treated with antithyroid drugs. The receptor source for this set is a female donor with Graves disease.

J is TRBJ1-6 and V is TRBV5-1, with D possibly TRBD1 on 6 matching bases. CDR1 is SGHRS, CDR2 YFSETQ, per germline. The CDR3 is 17 amino acids. Trimming shortened V by 4 bases and J by 2 bases, and 16 bases separated the two germline ends. This CDR3 is CASSREGGNTYNSPLHF. The CDR3 bases are TGCGCCAGCAGCCGGGAAGGGGGGAACACCTATAATTCACCCCTCCACTTT.

The chain joins TRBV6-1 to TRBJ2-2, with TRBD1 identical over 7 bases. CDR1 MNHNS and CDR2 SASEGT come from the germline V gene. V lost 8 bases to trimming and J lost 5 bases; unmatched junction nucleotides: 5. The CDR3 is 13 residues long. CDR3 sequence reads: CASGGTETGELFF. In DNA form, the CDR3 reads TGTGCCAGCGGTGGGACAGAAACCGGGGAGCTGTTTTTT.

This clonotype appeared many times. The V call is TRBV19, the J call TRBJ1-5; 8 bases line up with TRBD1. The germline gives CDR1 LNHDA, CDR2 SQIVND (reference sequence). J lost 5 bases, V lost 7 bases, and 4 bases had no gene match. The CDR3 is 13 residues long. Written as DNA, the CDR3 is TGTGCCAGTAATGACAGGGGTGATCAGCCCCAGCATTTT. Its protein product is CASNDRGDQPQHF.

This clonotype was recorded at least ten times. V and J are TRBV28 and TRBJ1-2; a weak D match, TRBD1 (5 bases). The germline V and J ends were trimmed by 5 bases and 8 bases, with 24 bases remaining between them. The CDR3 loop spans 16 amino acids. In germline, CDR1 is MDHEN, CDR2 SYDVKM. The CDR3 reads CASSTLDITAPEGYTF. The CDR3 nucleotides are TGTGCCAGCAGTACCTTGGACATTACGGCCCCTGAGGGCTACACCTTC.

This clonotype was counted at least ten times. The chain uses TRBV2 and TRBJ1-5; D is undetermined. V lost 4 bases, J lost 8 bases, and 6 bases lay in between. The CDR3 consists of 11 residues. Germline values: CDR1 SNHLY, CDR2 FYNNEI. CDR3 protein: CASSVGEPQHF. The CDR3 nucleotides read TGTGCCAGCAGTGTTGGGGAGCCCCAGCATTTT.

V gene TRBV5-6 combines with J gene TRBJ2-6, with TRBD1 matching 9 bases. Trimming took 5 bases from V and 1 from J; bases not matched to a gene: 7. Germline CDR1 is SGHDT and CDR2 is YYEEEE. There are 17 residues in the CDR3. This CDR3 reads CASSPPGQGSGANVLTF. DNA of the CDR3: TGTGCCAGCAGTCCACCGGGACAGGGATCTGGGGCCAACGTCCTGACTTTC.

The gene calls are TRBV7-9 and TRBJ1-1; 8 bases line up with TRBD1. This CDR3 is 14 amino acids long. Losses at the gene ends were 8 bases for V and 4 bases for J; bases not matched to a gene: 9. Germline V gives CDR1 SEHNR, CDR2 FQNEAQ (reference sequence). DNA for the CDR3: TGTGCCAGCCTCAGGCAGGGGGCCGGCACTGAAGCTTTCTTT. It specifies CASLRQGAGTEAFF.

This clonotype was observed at least ten times. V usage is TRBV3-1 and J usage is TRBJ2-5; TRBD2 agrees at 14 bases. Germline CDR1 and CDR2: LGHDT and YNNKEL (reference sequence). Trimming at V came to 0 bases and at J to 6 bases, leaving 6 bases not matched to a gene. The CDR3 contains 17 residues. CDR3 residues: CASSQEKGTSGSQTQYF. The CDR3 region has the DNA TGTGCCAGCAGCCAAGAAAAGGGGACTAGCGGGAGCCAGACCCAGTACTTC.

Only one count was recorded for this clonotype. This likely traces to a read error, being one base from a far larger clone. Lacking the conserved final phenylalanine or tryptophan, this CDR3 likely reflects a read error. The chain links TRBV12-3 or TRBV12-4 to TRBJ1-2, with TRBD1 matching 12 bases. V was clipped by 3 bases and J by 4 bases; unmatched bases: 3. There are 15 residues in the CDR3. The CDR3 DNA is TGTGCCAGCAGTTTTTGGGGACAGGGGGCCTATGGCTACACCTTG. Translation gives CASSFWGQGAYGYTL.

This clonotype appeared a few times. The chain has TRBV27 and TRBJ1-5; 8 nucleotides align to TRBD1. J was trimmed by 3 bases and V by 4 bases; bases with no gene match: 2. The CDR3 spans 14 residues. Germline V gene sequence: CDR1 MNHEY, CDR2 SMNVEV (reference sequence). CDR3 region: CASSSQGVNQPQHF. The CDR3 DNA reads TGTGCCAGCAGTTCACAGGGGGTCAATCAGCCCCAGCATTTT.

The chain has TRBV18 and TRBJ2-3, with D possibly TRBD2 on 6 matching bases. Trimming left V 0 bases short and J 3 bases short, with 10 bases between. This CDR3 region has 15 residues. The germline V gene encodes CDR1 KGHSH and CDR2 LQKENI. The CDR3 sequence: CASSPPLEGTDTQYF. CDR3 DNA: TGTGCCAGCTCACCACCACTGGAGGGGACAGATACGCAGTATTTT.

This clonotype was seen at least ten times. This sequence joins TRBV6-2 or TRBV6-3 and TRBJ2-5; 8 positions agree with TRBD1. V was pared by 10 bases and J by 5 bases, with 12 bases of the junction left unmatched. Per germline, CDR1 MNHEY and CDR2 SVGEGT. This CDR3 region has 14 residues. The CDR3 sequence: CATTRQGLGETQYF. For the CDR3, the DNA is TGTGCCACCACGAGACAGGGGCTGGGGGAGACCCAGTACTTC.

This clonotype was recorded many times. This chain uses TRBV30 with TRBJ2-7; a possible D gene is TRBD1 (5 bases). Trimming removed 1 base at V and 2 bases at J, with 21 bases between. CDR3 length: 17 residues. Germline CDR1 and CDR2: GTSNPN and SVGIG (reference sequence). The CDR3 nucleotides are TGTGCCTGGAGTGAAAAAAGAGGCGGTCAGGGCCCCTACGAGCAGTACTTC. Protein product: CAWSEKRGGQGPYEQYF.

The chain employs TRBV6-1 and TRBJ2-7; the D gene is possibly TRBD1 (6 bases). The CDR3 runs 15 residues. The V end was cut by 2 bases, the J end by 2 bases, with 13 bases between. CDR1 is MNHNS, CDR2 SASEGT, per germline. This CDR3 reads CASSELRGKTYEQYF. Here the CDR3 DNA reads TGTGCCAGCAGTGAACTGAGGGGGAAAACCTACGAGCAGTACTTC.

This clonotype came up many times. This sequence joins TRBV28 and TRBJ2-6; unclear D gene. The ends were cut back, 4 bases at V and 1 base at J, with 2 bases in the middle. The length of the CDR3 is 13 residues. The germline CDR1 and CDR2 sequences are MDHEN and SYDVKM. The CDR3 here is CASSSSGANVLTF. The CDR3 DNA follows: TGTGCCAGCAGTTCATCTGGGGCCAACGTCCTGACTTTC. The whole variable domain, remainder taken from reference TRBV28 and TRBJ2-6, is DVKVTQSSRYLVKRTGEKVFLECVQDMDHENMFWYRQDPGLGLRLIYFSYDVKMKEKGDIPEGYSVSREKKERFSLILESASTNQTSMYLCASSSSGANVLTFGAGSRLTVL.

This clonotype has more than one count but fewer than ten. The chain is built from TRBV6-1 and TRBJ2-7, with D possibly being TRBD2 (5 bases). The CDR3 is 13 residues long. Germline values: CDR1 MNHNS, CDR2 SASEGT. Trimming cost V 8 bases and J 7 bases, with 18 bases left between them. The CDR3 is CASHRVEGVEQYF. CDR3 coding DNA: TGTGCCAGCCATCGGGTAGAGGGCGTGGAGCAGTACTTC.

The J gene is TRBJ2-5, the V gene TRBV27, with a possible D match to TRBD2 (6 bases). V lost 1 base and J 4 bases, leaving 10 bases between the germline ends. The CDR3 loop spans 14 amino acids. Germline CDR1 and CDR2: MNHEY and SMNVEV (reference sequence). CDR3 in amino acids: CASSLYLGRETQYF. The CDR3 DNA reads TGTGCCAGCAGTTTATATCTCGGGAGAGAGACCCAGTACTTC.

The chain has TRBV30 and TRBJ1-2; 8 positions match TRBD1. This CDR3 has 13 residues. The junction had 13 bases not matched to a gene; V was cut back by 5 bases and J by 11 bases. Germline CDR1 and CDR2: GTSNPN and SVGIG (reference sequence). CDR3 DNA: TGTGCCTGGGGCTCCGGACAGGGCTCGGGATACACCTTC. This codes for CAWGSGQGSGYTF.